These 17 T cell receptor beta chains were all obtained from the same sample, sequenced in a study of blood T cell repertoires in COVID-19. Some clones are missing from TCRdb's copy, which holds only in-frame ones; the method was immunoSEQ multiplex PCR. This table has 150,000 or so clones, around 84% appearing once. Sequencing was done on a sample of peripheral blood. The origin of the receptors is a woman aged 45 to 65 with acute or convalescent COVID-19.

This clone has only one observation. This chain joins TRBV2 and TRBJ2-5, with 12 positions matching TRBD2. Germline-derived CDR1 and CDR2 are SNHLY and FYNNEI. V lost 2 bases to trimming and J lost 0 bases; unmatched junction nucleotides: 1. This CDR3 has 16 residues. The CDR3 region is CASSETSGGYQETQYF. CDR3 bases: TGTGCCAGCAGTGAAACTAGCGGGGGGTACCAAGAGACCCAGTACTTC.

The gene calls are TRBV7-2 and TRBJ1-2; the D gene is possibly TRBD1 (5 bases). V shed 6 bases and J shed 1 base, with 9 bases lying between them. Germline CDR1 reads SGHTA; CDR2 reads FQGNSA. The CDR3 is 13 residues long. This CDR3 reads CASRVDSNYGYTF. The CDR3 DNA follows: TGTGCCAGCAGAGTTGACAGTAACTATGGCTACACCTTC.

The chain's CDR3 is CASSQDHRGRGYTF. Here the CDR3 DNA reads TGTGCCAGCAGCCAAGATCACAGGGGGCGCGGCTACACCTTC. The chain uses TRBV3-1 (or the pseudogene TRBV3-2) and TRBJ1-2; 9 bases map to TRBD1. V shed 0 bases and J 8 bases; nucleotides not matched to a gene: 4. This CDR3 is built from 14 residues. Germline lookup yields CDR1 LGHDT and CDR2 YNNKEL (reference sequence).

This chain links TRBV28 with TRBJ2-5, with 11 bases fitting TRBD1. Germline V gene data show CDR1 as MDHEN and CDR2 as SYDVKM. V dropped 3 bases and J dropped 3; count of bases not matched to a gene: 6. The CDR3 is 16 amino acids. The CDR3: CASSFPGQGAEETQYF. The CDR3 coding sequence is TGTGCCAGCAGTTTCCCTGGACAGGGGGCGGAAGAGACCCAGTACTTC.

This clone was picked up one time. V and J are TRBV18 and TRBJ1-2; tentatively, D is TRBD1 (6 bases). Germline V lookup: CDR1 KGHSH, CDR2 LQKENI. This CDR3 spans 14 amino acids. Trimming removed 0 bases at V and 7 bases at J, with 12 bases between. CDR3 DNA: TGTGCCAGCTCACCACCGTCAGGGGTCTCTGGCTACACCTTC. Translation gives CASSPPSGVSGYTF.

The genes are TRBV7-9 and TRBJ1-3, with no clear D. The germline CDR1 and CDR2 sequences are SEHNR and FQNEAQ (reference sequence). This CDR3 is built from 15 residues. Deletions cut 5 bases from V and 0 bases from J, with 11 bases between. The CDR3 sequence: CASSQAGGSGNTIYF. CDR3 bases: TGTGCCAGCAGCCAGGCAGGAGGCTCTGGAAACACCATATATTTT.

The chain links TRBV5-5 to TRBJ1-1, with 12 bases matching TRBD1. V was clipped by 3 bases and J by 1 base; unmatched bases: 7. CDR1 and CDR2 (germline): SGHKS, YYEKEE (reference sequence). The CDR3 extends over 17 amino acids. CDR3 sequence reads: CASSSVGQGAQNTEAFF. The CDR3 region has the DNA TGTGCCAGCAGCTCGGTGGGACAGGGGGCCCAGAACACTGAAGCTTTCTTT.

The chain carries TRBV12-5 and TRBJ2-2, with 8 bases matching TRBD2. The germline gives CDR1 LGHNT, CDR2 FRNRAP. With 0 bases clipped from V and 1 base from J, the junction kept 10 bases outside the gene matches. The length of the CDR3 is 19 residues. The CDR3 spells CASGLVLAVVMGNTGELFF. DNA of the CDR3: TGTGCTAGTGGTTTGGTACTAGCGGTAGTAATGGGGAACACCGGGGAGCTGTTTTTT.

V and J are TRBV9 and TRBJ1-3, with 8 bases matching TRBD1. Germline loops: CDR1 SGDLS, CDR2 YYNGEE. This CDR3 contains 15 residues. V dropped 3 bases and J dropped 2; count of bases not matched to a gene: 4. CDR3 nucleotide sequence: TGTGCCAGCAGCGCCCCAGGGGGCACTGGAAACACCATATATTTT. Its protein product is CASSAPGGTGNTIYF.

This chain links TRBV5-1 with TRBJ2-7; TRBD2 aligns across 13 bases. The germline V gene has CDR1 SGHRS and CDR2 YFSETQ. The J segment lost 4 bases and the V segment lost 0 bases, leaving 7 bases of the junction unmatched. The CDR3 is 17 amino acids. The CDR3 nucleotides read TGCGCCAGCAGCTTGGGGACAGGACTAGCGGGAGAATACGAGCAGTACTTC. As protein: CASSLGTGLAGEYEQYF.

CDR3 residues: CASSLTENYGYTF. The CDR3 DNA reads as TGTGCCAGCAGCCTTACAGAAAACTATGGCTACACCTTC. The chain employs TRBV3-1 (or the pseudogene TRBV3-2) and TRBJ1-2; D is uncertain. The germline V gene encodes CDR1 LGHDT and CDR2 YNNKEL (reference sequence). The CDR3 length is 13 residues. Trimming left V 4 bases short and J 2 bases short, with 8 bases between.

The V and J genes are TRBV5-1 and TRBJ2-1, with D possibly matching TRBD1 (6 bases). The CDR3 sequence is 15 residues long. V lost 1 base to trimming and J lost 4 bases, with 12 bases between them. Germline values: CDR1 SGHRS, CDR2 YFSETQ. The CDR3 sequence is CASSLSGQSYNEQFF. Here the CDR3 DNA reads TGCGCCAGCAGCTTGTCTGGACAGTCTTACAATGAGCAGTTCTTC.

The CDR3 sequence is CASSRQPSYDSYEQYF. In DNA, the CDR3 is TGCGCCAGCAGCCGACAACCGAGCTACGACTCCTACGAGCAGTACTTC. This chain connects TRBV4-1 to TRBJ2-7; no firm D call. The CDR3 sequence is 16 residues long. V was trimmed by 4 bases and J by 0 bases, leaving 16 bases between them. Germline CDR1 MGHRA, CDR2 YSYEKL.

The chain couples TRBV19 to TRBJ2-1; TRBD2 agrees at 10 bases. The CDR3 spans 15 residues. CDR1 and CDR2 (germline): LNHDA, SQIVND (reference sequence). V dropped 3 bases and J dropped 7; count of bases not matched to a gene: 6. The CDR3 spells CASSMTSGRVNEQFF. The CDR3 region has the DNA TGTGCCAGTAGTATGACCAGCGGGAGGGTTAATGAGCAGTTCTTC.

The genes are TRBV7-9 and TRBJ1-2; TRBD1 aligns across 12 bases. With 1 base clipped from V and 10 bases from J, the junction kept 19 bases outside the gene matches. In germline, CDR1 is SEHNR, CDR2 FQNEAQ (reference sequence). The CDR3 runs 19 residues. For the CDR3, the DNA is TGTGCCAGCAGCTTAGAAGGCGGGAACTGGGACAGGGGGCAACGAGACTACACCTTC. Amino acid sequence: CASSLEGGNWDRGQRDYTF.

The chain recombines TRBV7-8 with TRBJ2-5, with TRBD1 matching over 9 bases. The CDR3 is 15 residues long. V lost 2 bases, J lost 5 bases, and 6 bases stayed unmatched. Germline CDR1 is SGHVS and CDR2 is FQNEAQ. The CDR3 spells CASSLTYRGRETQYF. The CDR3 nucleotides are TGTGCCAGCAGCTTAACCTACAGGGGGCGGGAGACCCAGTACTTC.

This clone was seen a single time. V gene TRBV3-1 (or the pseudogene TRBV3-2) combines with J gene TRBJ2-2; the D gene is possibly TRBD1 (6 bases). The CDR3 consists of 15 residues. Trimming took off 4 bases at V and 6 bases at J, with 15 bases between the two ends. Germline V lookup: CDR1 LGHDT, CDR2 YNNKEL (reference sequence). The CDR3 spells CASSPGRSGAGELFF. CDR3 DNA: TGTGCCAGCAGCCCGGGCAGGTCAGGGGCCGGGGAGCTGTTTTTT.